This TCR beta chain was sequenced during a study of T-cell reconstitution after alpha-beta-depleted transplantation in children. Germline CDR1 and CDR2: DFQATT and SNEGSKA (reference sequence). The CDR3 loop spans 16 amino acids. V dropped 0 bases and J dropped 5 bases, with 17 bases sitting between them. This clonotype has more than one count but fewer than ten. This sample's TCRbeta library carried unique molecular identifier barcodes. TCRdb re-derived calls from the PCR reads in MiXCR, one entry per CDR3 protein. The sample shows 500,000 to 600,000 distinct CDR3 sequences, around a third of them seen only once.

The starting material was PBMCs from the stem cell graft donor, obtained from the stem cell graft. The rearrangement uses TRBV20-1 and TRBJ2-1; a possible D gene is TRBD2 (7 bases). The clonotype originates from a human donor who donated a stem cell graft to a child with aplastic anemia. The chain's CDR3 is CSARDLEGGGNNEQFF. The CDR3 DNA reads as TGCAGTGCTAGAGATCTGGAGGGGGGGGGAAACAATGAGCAGTTCTTC.